One and the same sample provided the 8 T cell receptor beta chains below, sequenced in a study of blood T cell repertoires in COVID-19. Using immunoSEQ multiplex PCR, the repertoire was profiled, and TCRdb retains in-frame clones only, with some absent. The table shows about 200,000 clones, with roughly 90% occurring only once. Source material: peripheral blood. The receptors were sampled from a man between 18 and 29 years old with active or convalescent COVID-19.

The chain recombines TRBV25-1 with TRBJ2-3; 11 nucleotides agree with TRBD2. CDR1 and CDR2 from the germline V gene are MGHDK and SYGVNS. Germline trimming cut 5 bases from V and 6 bases from J; bases unmatched to any gene: 4. The CDR3 spans 14 residues. The CDR3 sequence is CASSLLAGADTQYF. The DNA of the CDR3 is TGTGCCAGCAGTCTACTAGCGGGAGCCGATACGCAGTATTTT. Full variable domain (remainder filled in from reference TRBV25-1 and TRBJ2-3): EADIYQTPRYLVIGTGKKITLECSQTMGHDKMYWYQQDPGMELHLIHYSYGVNSTEKGDLSSESTVSRIRTEHFPLTLESARPSHTSQYLCASSLLAGADTQYFGPGTRLTVL.

This clone came up a few times. The CDR3 sequence: CASSSRQGRGYTF. The CDR3 nucleotides read TGTGCCAGCAGTTCAAGACAGGGGCGCGGCTACACCTTC. J is TRBJ1-2 and V is TRBV2, with TRBD1 matching 8 bases. CDR1 is SNHLY, CDR2 FYNNEI, per germline. This CDR3 has 13 residues. V lost 5 bases and J lost 8; bases outside the gene matches: 7.

J is TRBJ2-4 and V is TRBV5-4; D perhaps matches TRBD2 (5 bases). The CDR3 contains 13 residues. CDR1 is SGHNT and CDR2 is YYREEE in the germline V gene (reference sequence). V was cut by 3 bases and J by 5 bases, with 9 bases left in between. CDR3 bases: TGTGCCAGCAGCTCGTCCGGGGAAAACATTCAGTACTTC. This sequence encodes CASSSSGENIQYF.

This clone has more than one count but fewer than ten. The rearrangement joins TRBV2 to TRBJ1-2; perhaps TRBD1 as D (6 bases). Germline loops: CDR1 SNHLY, CDR2 FYNNEI. V shed 7 bases and J shed 3 bases, with 15 bases lying between them. The CDR3 is 14 residues long. CDR3 nucleotides: TGTGCCAGCAACCCGTGGCGGGGGCACTATGGCTACACCTTC. Translating gives CASNPWRGHYGYTF.

The chain joins TRBV2 to TRBJ1-1; possible D gene TRBD1, 6 bases. V lost 7 bases, J lost 4 bases, and 16 bases lay in between. Per the germline V gene, CDR1 is SNHLY and CDR2 is FYNNEI. The CDR3 spans 14 residues. The CDR3 DNA follows: TGTGCCAGCATGATTCAGGGGTCCGTCACTGAAGCTTTCTTT. Translated: CASMIQGSVTEAFF.

The J gene is TRBJ1-1, the V gene TRBV19, with D unclear. The CDR3 extends over 13 amino acids. V lost 6 bases, J lost 0 bases, and 8 bases lay in between. Germline V gene sequence: CDR1 LNHDA, CDR2 SQIVND (reference sequence). The CDR3 reads CASSLSLNTEAFF. In DNA form, the CDR3 reads TGTGCCAGTAGCCTCTCGTTGAACACTGAAGCTTTCTTT.

V is TRBV12-5 and J is TRBJ2-3; 9 bases are shared with TRBD2. With V trimmed by 3 bases and J by 4 bases, 8 bases remained unmatched. The length of the CDR3 is 16 residues. Germline CDR1 is LGHNT and CDR2 is FRNRAP. CDR3 DNA: TGTGCTAGTGGTTTTTTGCGGGGGGGCCTCGCAGATACGCAGTATTTT. Protein sequence: CASGFLRGGLADTQYF.

Written as DNA, the CDR3 is TGTGCCAGCAGGACTAGCGGGGGCGCGGATCAGTACTTC. Its protein product is CASRTSGGADQYF. The rearrangement uses TRBV6-5 and TRBJ2-7; TRBD2 matches at 12 bases. The CDR3 has 13 residues. With V trimmed by 6 bases and J by 10 bases, 7 bases remained unmatched. The V gene's germline CDR1 is MNHEY and CDR2 SVGAGI.